This T cell receptor (beta chain) appears in the sequencing data of a study of T cell clonality in common variable immunodeficiency. Study-wide findings and caveats: Reportedly, TCR beta sequences from common variable immunodeficiency showed fewer deletions and N-nucleotide insertions.

CDR1 and CDR2 (germline): MNHNS, SASEGT. V lost 0 bases and J lost 3; bases outside the gene matches: 8. This CDR3 has 18 residues. The data were produced by immunoSEQ multiplex PCR, yet TCRdb's version contains in-frame clones alone and is incomplete. Observed in the sample are 25,000 to 35,000 clones, none of them singletons. This clone came up a few times. Antigen: not known. The CDR3 extends 3 residues past the end of the read, so its final part is completed from the germline J gene. V is TRBV6-1 and J is TRBJ2-3; 11 bases match TRBD2. This TCR was sampled from a human donor with common variable immunodeficiency. The material sequenced was peripheral blood mononuclear cells. The CDR3 is CASSEARLAGGRTDTQYF. The CDR3 DNA, read in part, is TGTGCCAGCAGTGAAGCACGGCTAGCGGGGGGTCGGACAGATACG.